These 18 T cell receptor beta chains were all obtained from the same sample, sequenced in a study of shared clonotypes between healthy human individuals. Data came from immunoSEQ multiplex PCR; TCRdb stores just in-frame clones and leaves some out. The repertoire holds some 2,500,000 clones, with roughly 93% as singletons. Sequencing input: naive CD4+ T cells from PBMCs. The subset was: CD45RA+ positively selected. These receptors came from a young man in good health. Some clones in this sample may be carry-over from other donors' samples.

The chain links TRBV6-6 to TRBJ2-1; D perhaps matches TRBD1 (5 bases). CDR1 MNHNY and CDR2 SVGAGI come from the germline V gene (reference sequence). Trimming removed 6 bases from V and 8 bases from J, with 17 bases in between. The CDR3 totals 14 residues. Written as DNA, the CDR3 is TGTGCCAGCAGGGTCCGCCAGGGCGTGCATGAGCAGTTCTTC. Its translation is CASRVRQGVHEQFF.

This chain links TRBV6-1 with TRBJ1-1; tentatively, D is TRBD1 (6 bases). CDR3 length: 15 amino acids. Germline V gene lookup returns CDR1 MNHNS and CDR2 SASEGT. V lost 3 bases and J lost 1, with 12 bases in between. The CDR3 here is CASSEGGRRNTEAFF. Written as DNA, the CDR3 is TGTGCCAGCAGTGAGGGGGGGCGAAGGAACACTGAAGCTTTCTTT.

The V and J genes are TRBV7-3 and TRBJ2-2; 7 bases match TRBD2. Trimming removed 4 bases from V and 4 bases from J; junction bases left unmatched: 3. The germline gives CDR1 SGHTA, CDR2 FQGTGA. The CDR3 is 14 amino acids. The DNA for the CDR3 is TGTGCCAGCAGCTCGGCGGGAGCCACCGGGGAGCTGTTTTTT. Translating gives CASSSAGATGELFF.

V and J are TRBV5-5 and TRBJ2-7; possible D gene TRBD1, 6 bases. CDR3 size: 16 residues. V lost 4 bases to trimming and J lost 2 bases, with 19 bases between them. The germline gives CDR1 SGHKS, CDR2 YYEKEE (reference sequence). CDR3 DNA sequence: TGTGCCAGCAGCCTGAATCCTAGGGGGACCACCTACGAGCAGTACTTC. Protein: CASSLNPRGTTYEQYF.

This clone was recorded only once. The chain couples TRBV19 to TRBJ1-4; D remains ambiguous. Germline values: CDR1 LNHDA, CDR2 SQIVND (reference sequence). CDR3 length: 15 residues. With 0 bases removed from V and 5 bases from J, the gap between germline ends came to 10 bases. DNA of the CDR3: TGTGCCAGTAGTATAGACCGGAAGGTGAATGAAAAACTGTTTTTT. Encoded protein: CASSIDRKVNEKLFF.

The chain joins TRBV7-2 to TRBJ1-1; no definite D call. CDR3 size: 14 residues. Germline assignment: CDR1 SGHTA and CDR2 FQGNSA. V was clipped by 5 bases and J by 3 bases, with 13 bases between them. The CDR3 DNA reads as TGTGCCAGCAGCGAACAACCTGGGTACACTGAAGCTTTCTTT. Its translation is CASSEQPGYTEAFF.

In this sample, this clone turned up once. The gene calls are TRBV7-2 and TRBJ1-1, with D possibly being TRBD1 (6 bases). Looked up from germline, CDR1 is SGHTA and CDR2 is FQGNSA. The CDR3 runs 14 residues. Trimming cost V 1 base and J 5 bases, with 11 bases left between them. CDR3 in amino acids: CASSLGAGETEAFF. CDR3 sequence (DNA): TGTGCCAGCAGCTTAGGGGCAGGGGAAACTGAAGCTTTCTTT.

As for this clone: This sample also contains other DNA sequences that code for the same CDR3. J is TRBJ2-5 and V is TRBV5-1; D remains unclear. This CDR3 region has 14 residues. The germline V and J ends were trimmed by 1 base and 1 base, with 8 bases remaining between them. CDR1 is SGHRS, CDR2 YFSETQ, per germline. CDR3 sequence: CASSLPGAQETQYF. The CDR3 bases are TGCGCCAGCAGCTTGCCGGGTGCCCAAGAGACCCAGTACTTC.

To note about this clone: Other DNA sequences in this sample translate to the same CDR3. In DNA, the CDR3 is TGTGCCAGCTCACCACCCGGGCAGGGCGGTGAAAAACTGTTTTTT. Translated: CASSPPGQGGEKLFF. The J gene is TRBJ1-4, the V gene TRBV18, with D possibly TRBD1 on 5 matching bases. This CDR3 has 15 amino acids. V lost 0 bases, J lost 7 bases, and 12 bases lay in between. Germline CDR1 is KGHSH and CDR2 is LQKENI. The entire variable domain, with the rest obtained from reference TRBV18 and TRBJ1-4, is as follows: NAGVMQNPRHLVRRRGQEARLRCSPMKGHSHVYWYRQLPEEGLKFMVYLQKENIIDESGMPKERFSAEFPKEGPSILRIQQVVRGDSAAYFCASSPPGQGGEKLFFGSGTQLSVL.

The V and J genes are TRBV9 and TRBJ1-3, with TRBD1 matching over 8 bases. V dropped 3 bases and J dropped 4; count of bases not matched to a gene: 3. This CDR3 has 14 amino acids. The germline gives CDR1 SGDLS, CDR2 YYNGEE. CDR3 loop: CASSGRDRGNTIYF. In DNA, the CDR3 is TGTGCCAGCAGCGGACGGGACAGGGGAAACACCATATATTTT.

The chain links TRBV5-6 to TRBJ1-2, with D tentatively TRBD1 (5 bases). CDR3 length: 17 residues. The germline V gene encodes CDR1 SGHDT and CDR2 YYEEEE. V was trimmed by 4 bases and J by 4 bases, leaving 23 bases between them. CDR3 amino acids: CASSTRNWGLTGYGYTF. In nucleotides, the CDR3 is TGTGCCAGCAGCACGAGAAACTGGGGGTTAACGGGCTATGGCTACACCTTC. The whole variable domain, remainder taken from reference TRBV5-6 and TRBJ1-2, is DAGVTQSPTHLIKTRGQQVTLRCSPKSGHDTVSWYQQALGQGPQFIFQYYEEEERQRGNFPDRFSGHQFPNYSSELNVNALLLGDSALYLCASSTRNWGLTGYGYTFGSGTRLTVV.

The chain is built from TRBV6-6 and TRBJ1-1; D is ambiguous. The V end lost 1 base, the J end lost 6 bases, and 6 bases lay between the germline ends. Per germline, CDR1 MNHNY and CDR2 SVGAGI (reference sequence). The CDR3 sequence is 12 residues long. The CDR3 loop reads CASSYLASEAFF. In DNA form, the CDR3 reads TGTGCCAGCAGTTACTTAGCATCTGAAGCTTTCTTT.

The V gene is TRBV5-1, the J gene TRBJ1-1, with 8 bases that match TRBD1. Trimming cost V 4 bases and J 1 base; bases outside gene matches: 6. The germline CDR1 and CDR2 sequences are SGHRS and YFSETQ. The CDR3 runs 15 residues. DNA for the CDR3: TGCGCCAGCAGCCTAGGGACAGGTTGGAACACTGAAGCTTTCTTT. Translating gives CASSLGTGWNTEAFF.

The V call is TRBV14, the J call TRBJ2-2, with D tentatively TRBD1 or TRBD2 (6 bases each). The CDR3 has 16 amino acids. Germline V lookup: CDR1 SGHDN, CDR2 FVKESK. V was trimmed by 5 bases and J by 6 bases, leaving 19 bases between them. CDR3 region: CASSTIAGGDAGELFF. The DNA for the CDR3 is TGTGCCAGCAGCACCATTGCCGGGGGCGATGCCGGGGAGCTGTTTTTT.

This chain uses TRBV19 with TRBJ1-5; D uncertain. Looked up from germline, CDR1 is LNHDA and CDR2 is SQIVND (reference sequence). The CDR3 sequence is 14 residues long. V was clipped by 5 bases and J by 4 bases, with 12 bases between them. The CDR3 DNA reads TGTGCCAGTAGTCTTCCACAGCGAAATCAGCCCCAGCATTTT. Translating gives CASSLPQRNQPQHF.

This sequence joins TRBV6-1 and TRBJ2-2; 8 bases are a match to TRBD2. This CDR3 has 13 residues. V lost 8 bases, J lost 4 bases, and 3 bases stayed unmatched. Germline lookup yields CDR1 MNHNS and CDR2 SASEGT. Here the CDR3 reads CASREGRTGELFF. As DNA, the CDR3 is TGTGCCAGCCGGGAGGGGCGCACCGGGGAGCTGTTTTTT.

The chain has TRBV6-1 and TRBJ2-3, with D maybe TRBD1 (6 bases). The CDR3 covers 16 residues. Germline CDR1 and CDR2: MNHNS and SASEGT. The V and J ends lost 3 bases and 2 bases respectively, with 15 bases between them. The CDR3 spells CASSDSGQPSTDTQYF. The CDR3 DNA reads TGTGCCAGCAGTGATTCTGGACAGCCATCCACAGATACGCAGTATTTT.

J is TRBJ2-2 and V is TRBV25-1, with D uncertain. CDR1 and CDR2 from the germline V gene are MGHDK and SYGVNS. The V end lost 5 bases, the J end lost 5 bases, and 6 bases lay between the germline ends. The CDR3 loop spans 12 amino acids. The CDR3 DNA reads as TGTGCCAGCAGTTGGCAGACCGGGGAGCTGTTTTTT. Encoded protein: CASSWQTGELFF.